Listed here are 6 T cell receptor beta chains from one sample, sequenced in a study of regulatory T cells in long-lasting Graves disease (TCRdb year 2021). The receptor library was made with multiplex PCR. The sample was run on an Illumina HiSeq 4000. TCR beta libraries were built with iRepertoire HTBI primers and Arm-PCR amplification of CDR3 regions. The public sequencing data were trimmed at Q25 with fastp and processed into clonotypes with MiXCR by TCRdb, which kept only in-frame beta chains. Each CDR3 protein gets just one entry, which takes the most common genes and DNA from the rows behind it. Recorded for this sample are 400,000 to 500,000 distinct CDR3 sequences; 16% of them occurred a single time. Jointly, the top ten make up under 30% of the sample. The time point tag for this specimen amounts to: newly diagnosed GD, antithyroid drugs for less than 3 months. For both TCR sequencing and RNA sequencing, RNA was extracted from PBMCs in TRIzol.

These records were also assigned to another study, of T cells in Graves' hyperthyroidism and ophthalmopathy.

Material: peripheral blood mononuclear cells (PBMCs), obtained at new diagnosis, from a patient treated with antithyroid drugs. The source of these receptors is a woman aged 18-29 years with Graves disease. Donor details come from another sample of the same person, matched by shared clones.

A note on this clonotype: One base away lies a much larger clone, so this may be a sequencing read error. Since the CDR3 does not end with the conserved phenylalanine or tryptophan, this likely comes from a read error. J is TRBJ2-1 and V is TRBV7-2; D is undetermined. This CDR3 spans 13 amino acids. Germline V CDR1 and CDR2: SGHTA, FQGNSA. The V end was cut by 1 base, the J end by 8 bases, with 9 bases between. The CDR3 DNA reads as TGTGCCAGCAGCTTAGGGCCCCGGGATGAGCAGTTCTCC. It specifies CASSLGPRDEQFS.

This CDR3 reads CASSRRPPSGPYNEQFF. CDR3 nucleotides: TGCGCCAGCAGCCGAAGGCCCCCTAGCGGCCCTTACAATGAGCAGTTCTTC. This sequence joins TRBV4-1 and TRBJ2-1; TRBD2 matches 7 bases. V lost 4 bases and J lost 4; bases outside the gene matches: 13. From germline, CDR1 is MGHRA and CDR2 YSYEKL. CDR3 length: 17 amino acids.

The CDR3 reads CASSYGLAGGVGETQYF. DNA of the CDR3: TGCGCCAGCAGCTACGGACTAGCGGGAGGAGTAGGGGAGACCCAGTACTTC. The chain uses TRBV5-1 and TRBJ2-5; 14 positions agree with TRBD2. This CDR3 is 17 amino acids long. Looked up from germline, CDR1 is SGHRS and CDR2 is YFSETQ. J gave up 5 bases and V 3 bases, and 9 bases lay outside the gene matches.

This clonotype was seen a few times. The J gene is TRBJ1-5, the V gene TRBV27, with unresolved D. The CDR3 is 15 residues long. V lost 3 bases and J 4 bases, leaving 13 bases between the germline ends. Germline loops: CDR1 MNHEY, CDR2 SMNVEV (reference sequence). CDR3 in amino acids: CASSLVLGPNQPQHF. CDR3 DNA sequence: TGTGCCAGCAGTTTGGTTCTAGGACCAAATCAGCCCCAGCATTTT.

This chain links TRBV29-1 with TRBJ2-4; 12 nucleotides align to TRBD2. J gave up 1 base and V 7 bases, and 17 bases lay outside the gene matches. Looked up from germline, CDR1 is SQVTM and CDR2 is ANQGSEA. The CDR3 is 19 amino acids. CDR3 DNA sequence: TGCAGCGCTCAAGTCACCGAGACTAGCGGGAGATCTGCCAAAAACATTCAGTACTTC. Translated: CSAQVTETSGRSAKNIQYF.

As regards this clonotype: Being one base from a much bigger clone, this may be a read error. The CDR3 here is CASSYSSVYGVGDNEQYF. CDR3 in DNA: TGTGCCAGCAGTTACAGCTCCGTTTACGGGGTGGGGGACAATGAGCAGTACTTC. J is TRBJ2-7 and V is TRBV6-5; D is perhaps TRBD1 (6 bases). This CDR3 has 18 residues. V was pared by 2 bases and J by 7 bases, with 27 bases between. Germline CDR1 reads MNHEY; CDR2 reads SVGAGI.